The rows below give T cell receptor beta chains drawn from one sample of a study of PD-1 blockade in classical Hodgkin lymphoma. Profiled with immunoSEQ multiplex PCR; TCRdb holds only in-frame clones, not every one. Of approximately 46,000 clones listed, around 70% were seen once; the top ten hold roughly 9.6%. The specimen comprised peripheral blood mononuclear cells (PBMCs), sampled at baseline. These receptors all stem from a human donor with classical Hodgkin lymphoma. The CDR3 runs from the conserved cysteine through the conserved F or W. D genes are given only for firm matches. Expanded clones get a size class; other rows say once, few or many, or leave the size out.

J gene: TRBJ2-7
clone size: -
D gene: -
V gene: TRBV5-1
CDR3 DNA: TGCGCCAGCAGCTCCACGGGGGAGCAGTACTTC
CDR3 protein: CASSSTGEQYF

J gene: TRBJ2-7
clone size: -
D gene: TRBD1
V gene: TRBV2
CDR3 DNA: TGTGCCAGCAGCGAGGGACAGAGACTCGGAGGGCAGTACTTC
CDR3 protein: CASSEGQRLGGQYF

J gene: TRBJ2-3
clone size: -
D gene: -
V gene: TRBV10-1
CDR3 DNA: TGCGCCAGCAGTGACGGACTGGCTGCGCAGTATTTT
CDR3 protein: CASSDGLAAQYF

J gene: TRBJ1-1
clone size: -
D gene: -
V gene: TRBV4-1
CDR3 DNA: TGCGCCAGCAGCCAAGGTTTTGCGAACACTGAAGCTTTCTTT
CDR3 protein: CASSQGFANTEAFF

J gene: TRBJ2-6
clone size: -
D gene: -
V gene: TRBV5-1
CDR3 DNA: TGCGCCAGCAGCTTGTTGGTGGCTGGGGCCAACGTCCTGACTTTC
CDR3 protein: CASSLLVAGANVLTF

J gene: TRBJ1-2
clone size: -
D gene: -
V gene: TRBV6-5
CDR3 DNA: TGTGCCAGCAGTTACAGGGGCCACTATGGCTACACCTTC
CDR3 protein: CASSYRGHYGYTF

J gene: TRBJ2-7
clone size: -
D gene: TRBD1
V gene: TRBV2
CDR3 DNA: TGTGCCAGCAGTGTCACAGGGGGCCCGACAAAAGAGCAGTACTTC
CDR3 protein: CASSVTGGPTKEQYF

J gene: TRBJ1-1
clone size: -
D gene: -
V gene: TRBV5-6
CDR3 DNA: TGTGCCAGCAGCTATCCGACAGCTACTCTGAACACTGAAGCTTTCTTT
CDR3 protein: CASSYPTATLNTEAFF

J gene: TRBJ2-3
clone size: medium-sized
D gene: -
V gene: TRBV7-8
CDR3 DNA: TGTGCCAGCAGCCATCACGAAGAAATCACAGATACGCAGTATTTT
CDR3 protein: CASSHHEEITDTQYF

J gene: TRBJ2-7
clone size: -
D gene: TRBD1
V gene: TRBV19
CDR3 DNA: TGTGCCAGTAGTATCCGAGTCAGGGGGCCCTACGAGCAGTACTTC
CDR3 protein: CASSIRVRGPYEQYF

J gene: TRBJ2-5
clone size: -
D gene: TRBD1
V gene: TRBV29-1
CDR3 DNA: TGCAGCGTCCTCGGGACAGCTTCGCAAGAGACCCAGTACTTC
CDR3 protein: CSVLGTASQETQYF

J gene: TRBJ1-2
clone size: few
D gene: -
V gene: TRBV6-4
CDR3 DNA: TGTGCCAGCAGTGACGGGGGGAACTATGGCTACACCTTC
CDR3 protein: CASSDGGNYGYTF

J gene: TRBJ2-3
clone size: -
D gene: -
V gene: TRBV5-1
CDR3 DNA: TGCGCCAGCAGCTTGGCAGCGGACCGCACAGATACGCAGTATTTT
CDR3 protein: CASSLAADRTDTQYF

J gene: TRBJ1-4
clone size: -
D gene: TRBD1
V gene: TRBV13
CDR3 DNA: TGTGCCAGCAGCTTAGCCTCGGGGACAGGGGCATCGAATGAAAAACTGTTTTTT
CDR3 protein: CASSLASGTGASNEKLFF

J gene: TRBJ1-6
clone size: -
D gene: TRBD1
V gene: TRBV25-1
CDR3 DNA: TGTGCCAGCAGGGACAGGTCATTGTCACCCCTCCACTTT
CDR3 protein: CASRDRSLSPLHF

J gene: TRBJ1-3
clone size: once
D gene: -
V gene: TRBV2
CDR3 DNA: TGTGCCAGCAAGCAAACAGGTTACTCTGGAAACACCATATATTTT
CDR3 protein: CASKQTGYSGNTIYF

J gene: TRBJ2-2
clone size: -
D gene: -
V gene: TRBV11-2
CDR3 DNA: TGTGCCAGCAGCTTAGGGACGGTGAACACCGGGGAGCTGTTTTTT
CDR3 protein: CASSLGTVNTGELFF

J gene: TRBJ1-4
clone size: -
D gene: -
V gene: TRBV5-3
CDR3 DNA: TGTGCCAGCAGCTTGGGGGAAAAACTGTTTTTT
CDR3 protein: CASSLGEKLFF

J gene: TRBJ1-4
clone size: -
D gene: -
V gene: TRBV6-4
CDR3 DNA: TGCGCACACTTACGGGACACCTCTAATGAAAAACTGTTTTTT
CDR3 protein: CAHLRDTSNEKLFF

J gene: TRBJ1-1
clone size: many
D gene: -
V gene: TRBV7-6
CDR3 DNA: TGTGCCAGCAGCTCCGGGGGGATGAACACTGAAGCTTTCTTT
CDR3 protein: CASSSGGMNTEAFF

J gene: TRBJ2-7
clone size: -
D gene: TRBD1
V gene: TRBV2
CDR3 DNA: TGTGCCAGCAGCCCTCTCCGGACAGGGAACGAGCAGTACTTC
CDR3 protein: CASSPLRTGNEQYF

J gene: TRBJ1-1
clone size: -
D gene: -
V gene: TRBV5-1
CDR3 DNA: TGCGCCAGCAGCACCTTCGGCAGGGTCGGCACTGAAGCTTTCTTT
CDR3 protein: CASSTFGRVGTEAFF

J gene: TRBJ1-1
clone size: -
D gene: -
V gene: TRBV6-4
CDR3 DNA: TGTGCCAGCAGTGACTTGTCAGACAGACCAGAGGACGCTGAAGCTTTCTTT
CDR3 protein: CASSDLSDRPEDAEAFF

J gene: TRBJ1-2
clone size: -
D gene: -
V gene: TRBV19
CDR3 DNA: TGTGCCAGTAGTATAGATCCGGGGGCAGGAGGTGGCTACACCTTC
CDR3 protein: CASSIDPGAGGGYTF